One sample yielded the 25 T cell receptor beta chains listed below, sequenced in a study of T cell responses to AZD1222 COVID-19 vaccine. Data came from immunoSEQ multiplex PCR; TCRdb stores just in-frame clones and leaves some out. The sample includes around 150,000 clones, 85% to 95% of them seen just once. Sequences were derived from peripheral blood, sampled on day 0 of AZD1222 vaccination. These receptors all come from an adult in good health.

The gene calls are TRBV6-1 and TRBJ1-5; D call uncertain. Per germline, CDR1 MNHNS and CDR2 SASEGT. The CDR3 extends over 15 amino acids. V was trimmed by 2 bases and J by 0 bases, leaving 8 bases between them. The CDR3, as DNA: TGTGCCAGCAGTGAAATGCTTCTTAGCAATCAGCCCCAGCATTTT. Encoded protein: CASSEMLLSNQPQHF.

This chain links TRBV5-1 with TRBJ1-2, with 9 bases that match TRBD1. The length of the CDR3 is 14 residues. CDR1 is SGHRS and CDR2 is YFSETQ in the germline V gene. J gave up 6 bases and V 4 bases, and 7 bases lay outside the gene matches. This chain's CDR3 is CASSGDRASHGYTF. CDR3 DNA: TGCGCCAGCAGCGGGGACAGGGCATCCCATGGCTACACCTTC. Based on the CDR3 plus reference TRBV5-1 and TRBJ1-2, the full variable domain is KAGVTQTPRYLIKTRGQQVTLSCSPISGHRSVSWYQQTPGQGLQFLFEYFSETQRNKGNFPGRFSGRQFSNSRSEMNVSTLELGDSALYLCASSGDRASHGYTFGSGTRLTVV.

The chain is built from TRBV7-2 and TRBJ1-1; possibly TRBD1 for D (6 bases). There are 13 residues in the CDR3. Germline CDR1 SGHTA, CDR2 FQGNSA. Trimming stripped 6 bases from V and 5 bases from J, with 13 bases between. The CDR3 bases are TGTGCCAGCAGTCCCGACAGGCAAACTGAAGCTTTCTTT. Translating gives CASSPDRQTEAFF.

The V and J genes are TRBV3-1 (or the pseudogene TRBV3-2) and TRBJ1-2, with 9 bases lining up with TRBD1. CDR1 is LGHDT, CDR2 YNNKEL, per germline (reference sequence). V dropped 3 bases and J dropped 5; count of bases not matched to a gene: 4. This CDR3 has 14 residues. The CDR3 region has the DNA TGTGCCAGCAGCCAGAGACAGGGGGAATATGGCTACACCTTC. Its translation: CASSQRQGEYGYTF.

The rearrangement links TRBV9 to TRBJ2-5; D might be TRBD1 or TRBD2, each matching 6 bases. The CDR3 sequence is 15 residues long. The germline gives CDR1 SGDLS, CDR2 YYNGEE. Between the trimmed V and J ends, which lost 0 bases and 4 bases, there was a span of 13 bases. CDR3 coding DNA: TGTGCCAGCAGCGTAGTGGGGGGCTCAGGAGAGACCCAGTACTTC. It yields the protein CASSVVGGSGETQYF.

V usage is TRBV27 and J usage is TRBJ2-2, with D possibly matching TRBD1 (7 bases). Germline lookup yields CDR1 MNHEY and CDR2 SMNVEV (reference sequence). Deletions cut 4 bases from V and 7 bases from J, with 16 bases between. The length of the CDR3 is 15 residues. In nucleotides, the CDR3 is TGTGCCAGCAGTTCCCCAGGGGGGAGCGTCGGGGAGCTGTTTTTT. Translating gives CASSSPGGSVGELFF.

The V and J genes are TRBV6-4 and TRBJ1-4, with D uncertain. The CDR3 is 14 residues long. Germline V gene sequence: CDR1 MRHNA, CDR2 SNTAGT. V was pared by 4 bases and J by 3 bases, with 9 bases between. CDR3 sequence: CASSALGANEKLFF. The CDR3 bases are TGTGCCAGCAGTGCTCTGGGAGCTAATGAAAAACTGTTTTTT.

The rearrangement links TRBV5-4 to TRBJ1-1, with TRBD1 matching over 12 bases. V was pared by 1 base and J by 4 bases, with 2 bases of the junction left unmatched. CDR3 length: 15 residues. Per germline, CDR1 SGHNT and CDR2 YYREEE (reference sequence). The DNA of the CDR3 is TGTGCCAGCAGCTTGACGGGACAGGGGGCCACTGAAGCTTTCTTT. Translated, it gives CASSLTGQGATEAFF.

This clone has a single count. V and J are TRBV24-1 and TRBJ1-2; D remains unclear. The CDR3 is made up of 13 amino acids. Between the trimmed V and J ends, which lost 5 bases and 1 base, there was a span of 7 bases. Germline CDR1 is KGHDR and CDR2 is SFDVKD. The CDR3 region has the DNA TGTGCCACCAGTGCTGGCTTTAACTATGGCTACACCTTC. Translating it yields CATSAGFNYGYTF.

The CDR3 region has the DNA TGCGCCAGCAGCGGAAGGACCGGGACTAGCGGGTCCGGGGAGCTGTTTTTT. This codes for CASSGRTGTSGSGELFF. V usage is TRBV5-1 and J usage is TRBJ2-2; 12 nucleotides line up with TRBD2. J was trimmed by 6 bases and V by 4 bases; bases with no gene match: 10. Germline-derived CDR1 and CDR2 are SGHRS and YFSETQ. This CDR3 spans 17 amino acids. Filled out from reference TRBV5-1 and TRBJ2-2, the complete variable domain reads KAGVTQTPRYLIKTRGQQVTLSCSPISGHRSVSWYQQTPGQGLQFLFEYFSETQRNKGNFPGRFSGRQFSNSRSEMNVSTLELGDSALYLCASSGRTGTSGSGELFFGEGSRLTVL.

The chain couples TRBV7-2 to TRBJ1-6; D call uncertain. The CDR3 covers 16 residues. The V end lost 1 base, the J end lost 2 bases, and 9 bases lay between the germline ends. The germline CDR1 and CDR2 sequences are SGHTA and FQGNSA. The CDR3 loop is CASSLVMGTYNSPLHF. Here the CDR3 DNA reads TGTGCCAGCAGCTTAGTTATGGGTACCTATAATTCACCCCTCCACTTT.

V usage is TRBV3-1 (or the pseudogene TRBV3-2) and J usage is TRBJ2-5; D possibly uses TRBD1 or TRBD2 (7 bases each). The CDR3 totals 15 residues. Germline-derived CDR1 and CDR2 are LGHDT and YNNKEL (reference sequence). The DNA for the CDR3 is TGTGCACTATGGGAGGGGGCCCCCCTTTCGGAGACCCAGTACTTC. Translation gives CALWEGAPLSETQYF.

The V gene is TRBV30, the J gene TRBJ1-3; perhaps TRBD1 as D (6 bases). Trimming removed 3 bases at V and 2 bases at J, with 8 bases between. Germline CDR1 is GTSNPN and CDR2 is SVGIG (reference sequence). The CDR3 sequence is 13 residues long. CDR3 DNA: TGTGCCTGGAGACAGGGCGCTGGAAACACCATATATTTT. It codes for CAWRQGAGNTIYF.

The gene calls are TRBV5-1 and TRBJ1-1; D call uncertain. Trimming took 3 bases from V and 1 from J, leaving 13 bases between them. The CDR3 loop spans 15 amino acids. The V gene's germline CDR1 is SGHRS and CDR2 YFSETQ. CDR3 sequence (DNA): TGCGCCAGCAGCTCGGACGGGCGGGGGAACACTGAAGCTTTCTTT. It specifies CASSSDGRGNTEAFF.

DNA for the CDR3: TGTGCCAGCAGCTTAGAGGTGGGGGATTCACCCCTCCACTTT. Amino acid sequence: CASSLEVGDSPLHF. J is TRBJ1-6 and V is TRBV11-2; perhaps TRBD1 as D (5 bases). Deletions cut 0 bases from V and 8 bases from J, with 8 bases between. The CDR3 is made up of 14 amino acids. Germline CDR1 and CDR2: SGHAT and FQNNGV.

V and J are TRBV19 and TRBJ1-2, with D perhaps matching TRBD1 (5 bases). The V gene's germline CDR1 is LNHDA and CDR2 SQIVND (reference sequence). V shed 5 bases and J shed 4 bases, with 20 bases lying between them. The CDR3 runs 16 residues. CDR3 bases: TGTGCCAGTAGTTCATCCGGGACCGAAGCATTCTATGGCTACACCTTC. It specifies CASSSSGTEAFYGYTF.

As concerns this clone: Other DNA sequences of this sample code for an identical CDR3. V is TRBV28 and J is TRBJ1-2, with 9 bases lining up with TRBD1. There are 13 residues in the CDR3. From germline, CDR1 is MDHEN and CDR2 SYDVKM. V lost 6 bases to trimming and J lost 5 bases; unmatched junction nucleotides: 4. The CDR3 here is CASSQGQGYGYTF. The CDR3 nucleotides are TGTGCCAGCAGCCAGGGACAGGGATATGGCTACACCTTC.

This chain links TRBV5-1 with TRBJ1-6, with D possibly TRBD1 on 5 matching bases. V was shortened by 3 bases and J by 4 bases, with 11 bases between the two germline ends. In germline, CDR1 is SGHRS, CDR2 YFSETQ. The CDR3 extends over 15 amino acids. As DNA, the CDR3 is TGCGCCAGCAGCTACGGACAACCTTATAATTCACCCCTCCACTTT. Amino acids: CASSYGQPYNSPLHF.

DNA for the CDR3: TGTGCCAGCAGTTATACGACGGGTAATTCACCCCTCCACTTT. It translates to CASSYTTGNSPLHF. The J gene is TRBJ1-6, the V gene TRBV6-5; D is undetermined. The CDR3 runs 14 residues. CDR1 and CDR2 from the germline V gene are MNHEY and SVGAGI. V was trimmed by 3 bases and J by 6 bases, leaving 9 bases between them.

The rearrangement joins TRBV5-1 to TRBJ2-6, with 7 bases that match TRBD1. From germline, CDR1 is SGHRS and CDR2 YFSETQ. This CDR3 contains 16 residues. Unmatched junction bases numbered 6, after V lost 6 bases and J lost 0 bases. CDR3 DNA sequence: TGCGCCAGCAAGAGACAGGGTCTCTCTGGGGCCAACGTCCTGACTTTC. It codes for CASKRQGLSGANVLTF.

The chain has TRBV3-1 (or the pseudogene TRBV3-2) and TRBJ2-3; D is possibly TRBD2 (5 bases). The CDR3 length is 16 residues. With 1 base removed from V and 3 bases from J, the gap between germline ends came to 14 bases. The germline V gene has CDR1 LGHDT and CDR2 YNNKEL (reference sequence). The CDR3: CASSQVTGRKTDTQYF. The CDR3 DNA reads as TGTGCCAGCAGCCAAGTCACGGGAAGGAAGACAGATACGCAGTATTTT.

The rearrangement links TRBV24-1 to TRBJ2-1; D possibly corresponds to TRBD1 (5 bases). Germline CDR1 is KGHDR and CDR2 is SFDVKD. The CDR3 has 15 amino acids. The ends were cut back, 6 bases at V and 4 bases at J, with 15 bases in the middle. As DNA, the CDR3 is TGTGCCACCAGTAGGGAAGGGGCGAAGTACAATGAGCAGTTCTTC. It is translated as CATSREGAKYNEQFF.

This sequence joins TRBV18 and TRBJ2-4, with TRBD2 as a possible D gene (5 bases). The CDR3 runs to 16 residues. Germline V lookup: CDR1 KGHSH, CDR2 LQKENI. Trimming took off 1 base at V and 7 bases at J, with 17 bases between the two ends. Here the CDR3 reads CASSPRASILSNIQYF. The DNA of the CDR3 is TGTGCCAGCTCACCACGGGCTAGCATTCTTAGCAACATTCAGTACTTC.

The rearrangement uses TRBV28 and TRBJ1-5; TRBD1 agrees at 7 bases. J was trimmed by 1 base and V by 3 bases; bases with no gene match: 9. The CDR3 spans 17 residues. Germline CDR1 and CDR2: MDHEN and SYDVKM. CDR3 region: CASSFFGQGGSNQPQHF. CDR3 sequence (DNA): TGTGCCAGCAGTTTCTTCGGCCAGGGGGGGAGCAATCAGCCCCAGCATTTT.

The chain uses TRBV24-1 and TRBJ1-4; 7 nucleotides agree with TRBD1. Germline V gene lookup returns CDR1 KGHDR and CDR2 SFDVKD. With 2 bases clipped from V and 8 bases from J, the junction kept 13 bases outside the gene matches. CDR3 length equals 17 residues. In DNA, the CDR3 is TGTGCCACCAGTGATTCCCGCAGGGGGAAGGGTGGGGAAAAACTGTTTTTT. Its protein product is CATSDSRRGKGGEKLFF.